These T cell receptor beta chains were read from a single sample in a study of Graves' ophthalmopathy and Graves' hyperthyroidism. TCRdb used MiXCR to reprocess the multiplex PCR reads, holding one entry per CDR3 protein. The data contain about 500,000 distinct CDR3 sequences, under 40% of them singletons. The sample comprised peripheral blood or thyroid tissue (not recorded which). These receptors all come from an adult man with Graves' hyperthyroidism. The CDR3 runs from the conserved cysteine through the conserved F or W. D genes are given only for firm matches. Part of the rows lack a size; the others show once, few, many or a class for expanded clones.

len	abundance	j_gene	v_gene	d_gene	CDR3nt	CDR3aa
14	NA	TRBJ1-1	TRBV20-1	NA	TGCAGTGCTAAACGGGGGGGGATCGTAATTGAAGCTTTCTTT	CSAKRGGIVIEAFF
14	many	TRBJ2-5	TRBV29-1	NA	TGCAGCGAGACAAGGGACCCACTTTCGGGAACCCAGTACTTC	CSETRDPLSGTQYF
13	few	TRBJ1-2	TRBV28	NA	TGTGCCAGCAGTTTATTGACCCGTTATGGCTACACCTTC	CASSLLTRYGYTF
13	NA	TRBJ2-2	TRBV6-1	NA	TGTGCCAGCAGTGAAGTAGGGCCAGGGGAGCTGTTTTTT	CASSEVGPGELFF
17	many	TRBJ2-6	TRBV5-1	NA	TGCGCCAGCAGCTTGTGGTCTGGACACTCTGGGGCCAACGTCCTGACTTTC	CASSLWSGHSGANVLTF
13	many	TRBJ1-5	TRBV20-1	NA	TGCAGTGCAAGTGGGGGGCCCCATCAGCCCCAGCATTTT	CSASGGPHQPQHF
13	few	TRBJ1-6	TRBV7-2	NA	TGTGCCTGGAGTGTGGCAGATAATTCACCCCTCCACTTT	CAWSVADNSPLHF
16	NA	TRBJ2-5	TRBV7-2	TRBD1	TGTGCCAGCAGCGTACAGGGGGGACAGACTAAAGAGACCCAGTACTTC	CASSVQGGQTKETQYF
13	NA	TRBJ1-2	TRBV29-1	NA	TGCAGCGATCAGGGTACGTTTGGATATGGCTACACCTTC	CSDQGTFGYGYTF
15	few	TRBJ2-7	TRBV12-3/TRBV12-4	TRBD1	TGTGCCAGCAGTCGGACAGGGGGGGAATCCTACGAGCAGTACTTC	CASSRTGGESYEQYF
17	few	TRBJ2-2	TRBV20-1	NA	TGCAGTGCTAGAGATAGCAGGCAGCCCGATGTAACCGGGGAGCTGTTTTTT	CSARDSRQPDVTGELFF
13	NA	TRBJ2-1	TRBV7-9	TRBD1	TGTGCCAGCAGCAGGGGGCCCGACAATGAGCAGTTCTTC	CASSRGPDNEQFF
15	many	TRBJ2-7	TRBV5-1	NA	TGCGCCAGCCTTTTGCCTGAGGGCAGGTCCTACGAGCAGTACTTC	CASLLPEGRSYEQYF
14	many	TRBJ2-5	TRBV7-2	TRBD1	TGTGCCAGCAGTCGGGACAGGGGGCCGGAGACCCAGTACTTC	CASSRDRGPETQYF
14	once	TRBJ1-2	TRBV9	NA	TGTGCCAGCAGAATGCAGGGCGGGGGCTATGGCTACACCTTC	CASRMQGGGYGYTF
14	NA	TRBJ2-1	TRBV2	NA	TGTGCCATCACCAAGGGGGACGGCGTGAGTGAGCAGTTCTTC	CAITKGDGVSEQFF
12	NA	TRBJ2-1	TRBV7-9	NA	TGTGCCAGCAGCCCCCGCCCCAATGAGCAGTTCTTC	CASSPRPNEQFF